The 32 T cell receptor beta chains below were found in one sample sequenced in a study of T cell repertoires in cytomegalovirus infection. From the reads, TCRdb called clonotypes with MiXCR, one entry per CDR3 protein. The table has roughly 300,000 distinct CDR3 sequences, roughly 9.5% seen once. Material: PBMCs. The source of these receptors is a human donor in good health (CMV status not recorded). Some clones in this sample may be carry-over from other donors' samples.

This clonotype was counted ten times or more. The chain recombines TRBV7-2 with TRBJ2-5; 9 bases fit TRBD2. This CDR3 region has 17 residues. The trim removed 2 bases at V and 2 bases at J, leaving 9 bases unmatched. Germline CDR1 SGHTA, CDR2 FQGNSA. The CDR3 sequence: CASSLRSGGTLQETQYF. The DNA of the CDR3 is TGTGCCAGCAGCTTACGGAGCGGGGGGACATTACAAGAGACCCAGTACTTC.

This clonotype was recorded many times. The DNA for the CDR3 is TGTGCCAGCAGTTTCGGGGGAGGGCCTGGGAATGAGCAGTTCTTC. Its translation is CASSFGGGPGNEQFF. This chain links TRBV12-3 or TRBV12-4 with TRBJ2-1, with 7 bases fitting TRBD2. This CDR3 is built from 15 residues. V trimming: 3 bases; J trimming: 7 bases; junction bases outside the gene matches: 9.

The chain links TRBV7-8 to TRBJ1-5; unclear D gene. The germline gives CDR1 SGHVS, CDR2 FQNEAQ. The V end was cut by 1 base, the J end by 3 bases, with 16 bases between. CDR3 length: 17 residues. CDR3 residues: CASSLVWVPNNNQPQHF. In DNA, the CDR3 is TGTGCCAGCAGCTTAGTTTGGGTCCCCAATAACAATCAGCCCCAGCATTTT.

Of note for this clonotype: With a much larger clone just one base away, this may be a read error. This rearrangement joins TRBV10-3 to TRBJ1-1; D unclear. CDR3 length: 14 residues. From germline, CDR1 is ENHRY and CDR2 SYGVKD. The chain's CDR3 is CAITEISRNTEAFF. The CDR3 DNA reads as TGTGCCATCACTGAGATTAGTCGGAACACTGAAGCTTTCTTT.

This clonotype turned up a few times. V and J are TRBV20-1 and TRBJ2-2; weak D call: TRBD1 (6 bases). There are 15 residues in the CDR3. Germline V gene lookup returns CDR1 DFQATT and CDR2 SNEGSKA (reference sequence). The CDR3: CSGARAGVVTGELFF. In DNA, the CDR3 is TGCAGCGGGGCCAGGGCAGGGGTCGTCACCGGGGAGCTGTTTTTT.

CDR3 residues: CASSESQTRNTEAFF. CDR3 sequence (DNA): TGTGCCAGCAGTGAATCGCAGACACGGAACACTGAAGCTTTCTTT. This sequence joins TRBV25-1 and TRBJ1-1, with no clear D. The CDR3 length is 15 residues. CDR1 and CDR2 (germline): MGHDK, SYGVNS. The germline V and J ends were trimmed by 1 base and 1 base, with 10 bases remaining between them.

The chain links TRBV6-2 or TRBV6-3 to TRBJ1-5; 7 bases fit TRBD1. This CDR3 is built from 15 residues. The junction had 13 bases not matched to a gene; V was cut back by 5 bases and J by 9 bases. Germline V gives CDR1 MNHEY, CDR2 SVGEGT. CDR3 sequence: CASSQRLDRVRPQHF. The CDR3 nucleotides read TGTGCCAGCAGTCAACGACTTGACAGGGTAAGGCCCCAGCATTTT.

In its sample, this clonotype was seen many times. V usage is TRBV7-3 and J usage is TRBJ2-6, with no clear D. The CDR3 length is 15 residues. Germline assignment: CDR1 SGHTA and CDR2 FQGTGA. V gave up 0 bases and J gave up 2 bases, with 5 bases separating them. The CDR3 DNA reads as TGTGCCAGCAGCTTAACGGGTACTGGGGCCAACGTCCTGACTTTC. It encodes CASSLTGTGANVLTF. Combining the CDR3 with reference TRBV7-3 and TRBJ2-6 gives the whole variable domain GAGVSQTPSNKVTEKGKYVELRCDPISGHTALYWYRQSLGQGPEFLIYFQGTGAADDSGLPNDRFFAVRPEGSVSTLKIQRTERGDSAVYLCASSLTGTGANVLTFGAGSRLTVL.

The chain recombines TRBV29-1 with TRBJ2-3; 7 positions agree with TRBD2. CDR3 length equals 15 residues. The ends lost 5 bases at V and 0 bases at J; junction bases unmatched: 8. Per the germline V gene, CDR1 is SQVTM and CDR2 is ANQGSEA. CDR3 nucleotides: TGCAGCGTTCTTCTACTAGCGCCTAGCACAGATACGCAGTATTTT. This codes for CSVLLLAPSTDTQYF.

A word on this clonotype: One junction end disagrees with the germline gene, perhaps due to a read error. The chain joins TRBV4-1 to TRBJ1-2, with D perhaps matching TRBD1 (5 bases). CDR3 length: 15 residues. Germline CDR1 and CDR2: MGHRA and YSYEKL. The CDR3 nucleotides are TGCGCCGGCAGCCAAGATTTGGACGGACATTGGGGCTACACCTTC. It codes for CAGSQDLDGHWGYTF.

This chain connects TRBV7-2 to TRBJ2-5; 8 bases fit TRBD2. Germline V gene data show CDR1 as SGHTA and CDR2 as FQGNSA. After removal of 4 bases from V and 5 bases from J, the junction contained 12 bases not matched to a gene. This CDR3 spans 16 amino acids. CDR3 in DNA: TGTGCCAGCAGCTCACTCGAAGCGGGAGTGGGGGAGACCCAGTACTTC. Translated: CASSSLEAGVGETQYF. The variable domain in full, with the rest retrieved from reference TRBV7-2 and TRBJ2-5, is GAGVSQSPSNKVTEKGKDVELRCDPISGHTALYWYRQSLGQGLEFLIYFQGNSAPDKSGLPSDRFSAERTGGSVSTLTIQRTQQEDSAVYLCASSSLEAGVGETQYFGPGTRLLVL.

The chain links TRBV11-2 to TRBJ2-6; D possibly corresponds to TRBD2 (7 bases). The CDR3 has 17 residues. V lost 4 bases and J lost 4, with 17 bases in between. Germline V gene lookup returns CDR1 SGHAT and CDR2 FQNNGV. The CDR3 is CASSSQLGGAGANVLTF. The CDR3, as DNA: TGTGCCAGCAGCTCCCAGTTGGGGGGGGCCGGGGCCAACGTCCTGACTTTC. The whole variable domain, filled in from reference TRBV11-2 and TRBJ2-6, reads EAGVAQSPRYKIIEKRQSVAFWCNPISGHATLYWYQQILGQGPKLLIQFQNNGVVDDSQLPKDRFSAERLKGVDSTLKIQPAKLEDSAVYLCASSSQLGGAGANVLTFGAGSRLTVL.

The chain recombines TRBV6-2 or TRBV6-3 with TRBJ1-1; D gene uncertain. The CDR3 extends over 13 amino acids. V was pared by 6 bases and J by 7 bases, with 15 bases between. Germline CDR1 MNHEY, CDR2 SVGEGT. The chain's CDR3 is CASSPSRAGEAFF. The DNA of the CDR3 is TGTGCCAGCAGCCCCTCAAGAGCGGGTGAAGCTTTCTTT.

The V gene is TRBV2, the J gene TRBJ2-1; 10 nucleotides align to TRBD2. V was pared by 6 bases and J by 1 base, with 3 bases of the junction left unmatched. This CDR3 contains 15 residues. Germline assignment: CDR1 SNHLY and CDR2 FYNNEI. The CDR3 sequence: CASRETSGSYNEQFF. The DNA of the CDR3 is TGTGCCAGCAGGGAGACTAGCGGGTCCTACAATGAGCAGTTCTTC.

This clonotype was seen many times. The chain couples TRBV12-3 or TRBV12-4 to TRBJ1-1, with D perhaps matching TRBD1 (5 bases). The CDR3 has 15 residues. V was shortened by 2 bases and J by 1 base, with 11 bases between the two germline ends. The DNA of the CDR3 is TGTGCCAGCAGTTTAAGGGGCGGCCGGAACACTGAAGCTTTCTTT. As protein: CASSLRGGRNTEAFF.

This clonotype showed up many times. This rearrangement joins TRBV18 to TRBJ1-6; D gene uncertain. The CDR3 sequence is 15 residues long. The germline gives CDR1 KGHSH, CDR2 LQKENI. Deletions cut 0 bases from V and 6 bases from J, with 9 bases between. The CDR3 region is CASSPPGTVNSPLHF. As DNA, the CDR3 is TGTGCCAGCTCACCACCGGGAACAGTTAATTCACCCCTCCACTTT.

This clonotype was picked up a small number of times. CDR3 DNA sequence: TGTGCCAGCAGCCTAGGAATGGGGAATCAGCCCCAGCATTTT. Translation gives CASSLGMGNQPQHF. The rearrangement uses TRBV7-9 and TRBJ1-5, with D unclear. From germline, CDR1 is SEHNR and CDR2 FQNEAQ (reference sequence). V gave up 5 bases and J gave up 4 bases, with 12 bases separating them. The CDR3 runs 14 residues. Full variable domain (missing parts from reference TRBV7-9 and TRBJ1-5): DTGVSQNPRHKITKRGQNVTFRCDPISEHNRLYWYRQTLGQGPEFLTYFQNEAQLEKSRLLSDRFSAERPKGSFSTLEIQRTEQGDSAMYLCASSLGMGNQPQHFGDGTRLSIL.

This clonotype was detected a few times. The chain joins TRBV4-1 to TRBJ2-1; no firm D call. This CDR3 is 15 amino acids long. The V gene lost 4 bases and the J gene lost 4 bases, with 14 bases spanning the gap. CDR1 is MGHRA, CDR2 YSYEKL, per germline. CDR3 loop: CASSPGVALYNEQFF. CDR3 nucleotides: TGCGCCAGCAGCCCCGGCGTGGCTCTTTACAATGAGCAGTTCTTC.

This clonotype has ten or more counts. The chain links TRBV6-1 to TRBJ2-2; TRBD1 matches 8 bases. The V segment lost 5 bases and the J segment 6 bases; nucleotides outside the gene matches: 8. CDR3 length equals 15 residues. Germline-derived CDR1 and CDR2 are MNHNS and SASEGT. The CDR3 sequence: CASSSDRVKAGELFF. The CDR3, as DNA: TGTGCCAGCAGTTCGGACAGGGTTAAGGCCGGGGAGCTGTTTTTT.

In this sample, this clonotype turned up many times. In DNA form, the CDR3 reads TGTGCCAGCAGACCGCTTCGGACTAGCGGGCAACGAGATACGCAGTATTTT. Translation: CASRPLRTSGQRDTQYF. The chain uses TRBV12-3 or TRBV12-4 and TRBJ2-3; 11 nucleotides match TRBD2. This CDR3 is 17 amino acids long. The ends lost 6 bases at V and 5 bases at J; junction bases unmatched: 13.

This clonotype was observed many times. The chain combines TRBV7-2 with TRBJ2-5; D gene uncertain. The CDR3 runs 14 residues. V lost 7 bases and J lost 5, with 17 bases in between. Germline V lookup: CDR1 SGHTA, CDR2 FQGNSA. The CDR3 nucleotides are TGTGCCAGCACCTTGGTAGCTCCTAGGGAGACCCAGTACTTC. Translated: CASTLVAPRETQYF.

CDR3 in amino acids: CASSPLGQDETQYF. The DNA for the CDR3 is TGTGCCAGCAGCCCCCTAGGACAGGACGAGACCCAGTACTTC. The chain uses TRBV7-9 and TRBJ2-5; 7 bases are a match to TRBD1. The CDR3 length is 14 residues. CDR1 and CDR2 (germline): SEHNR, FQNEAQ (reference sequence). V dropped 5 bases and J dropped 5; count of bases not matched to a gene: 8.

The chain has TRBV7-2 and TRBJ2-5, with 9 bases aligning to TRBD2. CDR3 length equals 15 residues. Per the germline V gene, CDR1 is SGHTA and CDR2 is FQGNSA. V was clipped by 6 bases and J by 2 bases; unmatched bases: 7. The CDR3 DNA sequence: TGTGCCAGCAGGCGGACTAGCGTAACTCAAGAGACCCAGTACTTC. Translation: CASRRTSVTQETQYF.

To note about this clonotype: Mismatch with germline at one junction end may stem from a read error. This chain connects TRBV12-3 or TRBV12-4 to TRBJ2-1; 10 bases fit TRBD2. CDR3 length: 17 residues. CDR3 sequence (DNA): TGTGCCAACAGTTCCCCTAGCGGGAGTGTGAGATACAATGAGCAGTTCTTC. It is translated as CANSSPSGSVRYNEQFF.

In regard to this clonotype: This may be a read error: a much more frequent sequence differs by one nucleotide. The chain carries TRBV7-2 and TRBJ1-1; 7 bases line up with TRBD1. The V segment lost 7 bases and the J segment 1 base; nucleotides outside the gene matches: 12. This CDR3 has 16 residues. CDR1 and CDR2 from the germline V gene are SGHTA and FQGNSA. CDR3 amino acids: CASNPHAGQSNTEAFF. DNA of the CDR3: TGTGCCAGCAACCCACACGCGGGACAGTCGAACACTGAAGCTTTCTTT.

This clonotype was observed a few times. This chain joins TRBV28 and TRBJ1-1, with 8 bases that match TRBD1. After removal of 5 bases from V and 4 bases from J, the junction contained 12 bases not matched to a gene. CDR3 length: 16 amino acids. Germline CDR1 MDHEN, CDR2 SYDVKM. The CDR3 sequence: CASSLPGQEAGTEAFF. In DNA, the CDR3 is TGTGCCAGCAGTCTACCGGGACAGGAGGCCGGCACTGAAGCTTTCTTT.

This clonotype was detected only once. This CDR3 is CAISHSRDQPQHF. CDR3 sequence (DNA): TGTGCCATCAGTCACTCTCGAGATCAGCCCCAGCATTTT. The rearrangement joins TRBV10-3 to TRBJ1-5; D is undetermined. The germline V gene has CDR1 ENHRY and CDR2 SYGVKD. V was shortened by 5 bases and J by 5 bases, with 10 bases between the two germline ends. The CDR3 consists of 13 residues.

V gene TRBV20-1 combines with J gene TRBJ2-3; no definite D call. V was pared by 6 bases and J by 6 bases, with 13 bases between. The CDR3 runs 12 residues. In germline, CDR1 is DFQATT, CDR2 SNEGSKA (reference sequence). CDR3 sequence (DNA): TGCAGTGCCCTCAAAAGTGGGGATACGCAGTATTTT. This gives the protein CSALKSGDTQYF.

This clonotype appeared many times. The chain has TRBV11-2 and TRBJ1-3, with D possibly matching TRBD1 (5 bases). With 4 bases removed from V and 5 bases from J, the gap between germline ends came to 12 bases. CDR1 SGHAT and CDR2 FQNNGV come from the germline V gene. The CDR3 covers 14 residues. The CDR3 sequence: CASSSRDYRNTIYF. The CDR3 nucleotides read TGTGCCAGCAGCTCCCGGGACTATAGAAACACCATATATTTT. The full variable domain, its missing parts supplied by reference TRBV11-2 and TRBJ1-3, is EAGVAQSPRYKIIEKRQSVAFWCNPISGHATLYWYQQILGQGPKLLIQFQNNGVVDDSQLPKDRFSAERLKGVDSTLKIQPAKLEDSAVYLCASSSRDYRNTIYFGEGSWLTVV.

Comments on this clonotype: A read error may account for a junction end that differs from germline. Here the CDR3 reads CTSRPQGDTQYF. The CDR3 nucleotides read TGTACCAGCAGACCCCAGGGGGATACGCAGTATTTT. V usage is TRBV12-3 or TRBV12-4 and J usage is TRBJ2-3; D perhaps matches TRBD1 (6 bases). There are 12 residues in the CDR3.

This clonotype was seen at least ten times. The V gene is TRBV6-1, the J gene TRBJ1-5; D remains ambiguous. The V end was cut by 3 bases, the J end by 5 bases, with 8 bases between. CDR1 MNHNS and CDR2 SASEGT come from the germline V gene. This CDR3 has 13 amino acids. The CDR3 coding sequence is TGTGCCAGCAGTGACAGGAGAGATCAGCCCCAGCATTTT. Protein: CASSDRRDQPQHF.

V usage is TRBV10-2 and J usage is TRBJ2-1, with 10 bases fitting TRBD2. Germline V CDR1 and CDR2: WSHSY, SAAADI. The CDR3 runs to 15 residues. The V gene end was trimmed by 6 bases and the J gene end by 1 base; junction bases not matched to a gene: 3. The CDR3 reads CASRWTSGSYNEQFF. CDR3 sequence (DNA): TGCGCCAGCAGATGGACTAGCGGTTCCTACAATGAGCAGTTCTTC.